This passage covers 22 T cell receptor beta chains from one sample sequenced in a study of OX40 agonist ivuxolimab in advanced cancers. The assay was immunoSEQ multiplex PCR, and TCRdb's table has in-frame clones only and misses some. The data contain tens of thousands of clones, 65% to 90% of them singletons. Sequenced here: CD4+ or CD8+ T cells sorted from blood, sampled in a trial of the OX40 agonist ivuxolimab. The receptors here all came from an adult with an advanced solid tumor such as melanoma, head and neck, liver or kidney cancer.

V usage is TRBV12-5 and J usage is TRBJ2-1, with 10 bases matching TRBD2. V shed 1 base and J 6 bases; nucleotides not matched to a gene: 3. This CDR3 spans 15 amino acids. Germline CDR1 is LGHNT and CDR2 is FRNRAP. The CDR3 DNA is TGTGCTAGTGGTTTGGGGTCTAGCGGGGGCAATGAGCAGTTCTTC. It yields the protein CASGLGSSGGNEQFF.

The chain recombines TRBV19 with TRBJ1-6, with a tentative D call TRBD1 (5 bases). CDR3 length: 19 amino acids. Germline V lookup: CDR1 LNHDA, CDR2 SQIVND (reference sequence). Trimming pared 0 bases from V and 0 bases from J, leaving 15 bases between. CDR3: CASSIDLQGASSYNSPLHF. The CDR3 nucleotides are TGTGCCAGTAGTATAGACCTGCAGGGTGCGAGCTCCTATAATTCACCCCTCCACTTT.

This clone was seen a few times. This sequence joins TRBV7-2 and TRBJ2-1; 8 bases align to TRBD2. Germline V lookup: CDR1 SGHTA, CDR2 FQGNSA. There are 18 residues in the CDR3. V was clipped by 1 base and J by 7 bases; unmatched bases: 15. The chain's CDR3 is CASSLVASRGGSGNEQFF. Here the CDR3 DNA reads TGTGCCAGCAGCTTAGTCGCCTCTCGGGGGGGCTCGGGTAATGAGCAGTTCTTC.

This chain connects TRBV21-1 to TRBJ2-7; the listed D gene, TRBD1, was not tested against the DNA. TRBV21-1 is marked as a pseudogene. The CDR3 sequence is 15 residues long. CDR3 amino acids: CASSKQRQDCYEQYF. Here the CDR3 DNA reads TGTGCCAGCAGCAAACAGCGACAGGATTGTTACGAGCAGTACTTC.

The J gene is TRBJ2-5, the V gene TRBV7-2; a weak D match, TRBD1 (5 bases). Germline CDR1 and CDR2: SGHTA and FQGNSA. The CDR3 consists of 13 residues. The V end was cut by 5 bases, the J end by 5 bases, with 12 bases between. The CDR3 reads CASSPQGTETQYF. CDR3 sequence (DNA): TGTGCCAGCAGCCCCCAGGGTACGGAGACCCAGTACTTC. Full variable domain (rest looked up from reference TRBV7-2 and TRBJ2-5): GAGVSQSPSNKVTEKGKDVELRCDPISGHTALYWYRQSLGQGLEFLIYFQGNSAPDKSGLPSDRFSAERTGGSVSTLTIQRTQQEDSAVYLCASSPQGTETQYFGPGTRLLVL.

J is TRBJ1-1 and V is TRBV7-2, with 8 bases matching TRBD1. Unmatched junction bases numbered 3, after V lost 5 bases and J lost 1 base. There are 14 residues in the CDR3. Germline CDR1 reads SGHTA; CDR2 reads FQGNSA. The CDR3 protein is CASSRDRKNTEAFF. CDR3 DNA: TGTGCCAGCAGCCGGGACAGGAAGAACACTGAAGCTTTCTTT.

The genes are TRBV19 and TRBJ1-2, with D unclear. V shed 4 bases and J shed 8 bases, with 8 bases lying between them. The germline CDR1 and CDR2 sequences are LNHDA and SQIVND (reference sequence). The CDR3 extends over 11 amino acids. The DNA of the CDR3 is TGTGCCAGTAGTACTAGTCTAGGCTACACCTTC. Translated: CASSTSLGYTF.

The chain couples TRBV30 to TRBJ2-1; D call uncertain. CDR3 length: 11 residues. Germline V CDR1 and CDR2: GTSNPN, SVGIG (reference sequence). Trimming left V 4 bases short and J 9 bases short, with 10 bases between. This CDR3 reads CAWTSVGEQFF. Written as DNA, the CDR3 is TGTGCCTGGACCTCCGTGGGTGAGCAGTTCTTC.

V and J are TRBV19 and TRBJ2-5; 7 bases are shared with TRBD1. V dropped 8 bases and J dropped 5; count of bases not matched to a gene: 14. Germline assignment: CDR1 LNHDA and CDR2 SQIVND (reference sequence). The CDR3 is made up of 15 amino acids. The DNA for the CDR3 is TGTGCCAGTCAATTACAGGGGCACCTAGGGGAGACCCAGTACTTC. Translated, it gives CASQLQGHLGETQYF.

This clone appeared once. This chain uses TRBV27 with TRBJ2-6; 10 bases map to TRBD1. The trim removed 1 base at V and 2 bases at J, leaving 5 bases unmatched. Germline CDR1 is MNHEY and CDR2 is SMNVEV (reference sequence). The CDR3 covers 18 residues. Here the CDR3 reads CASSLFGQGGAGANVLTF. CDR3 nucleotides: TGTGCCAGCAGTTTATTCGGACAGGGGGGTGCTGGGGCCAACGTCCTGACTTTC.

The J gene is TRBJ2-2, the V gene TRBV4-1; unclear D gene. Between the trimmed V and J ends, which lost 4 bases and 3 bases, there was a span of 18 bases. The CDR3 runs 17 residues. CDR1 is MGHRA and CDR2 is YSYEKL in the germline V gene. CDR3 DNA sequence: TGCGCCAGCAGCCCCCTGTTTACAGTCTCCGACACCGGGGAGCTGTTTTTT. Protein: CASSPLFTVSDTGELFF.

V usage is TRBV9 and J usage is TRBJ1-2; D is possibly TRBD1 (6 bases). The CDR3 covers 13 residues. Germline-derived CDR1 and CDR2 are SGDLS and YYNGEE. V was pared by 2 bases and J by 5 bases, with 10 bases between. CDR3: CASSVTGNYGYTF. CDR3 sequence (DNA): TGTGCCAGCAGCGTCACAGGGAATTATGGCTACACCTTC. Looking up the rest from reference TRBV9 and TRBJ1-2 gives the full variable domain: DSGVTQTPKHLITATGQRVTLRCSPRSGDLSVYWYQQSLDQGLQFLIQYYNGEERAKGNILERFSAQQFPDLHSELNLSSLELGDSALYFCASSVTGNYGYTFGSGTRLTVV.

This clone was picked up one time. V is TRBV19 and J is TRBJ2-3; maybe TRBD2 (6 bases). Trimming removed 3 bases from V and 6 bases from J, with 19 bases in between. CDR1 and CDR2 (germline): LNHDA, SQIVND (reference sequence). The CDR3 extends over 16 amino acids. CDR3 bases: TGTGCCAGTAGTATTAACGCCCTCACGGGAGTCGATACGCAGTATTTT. This codes for CASSINALTGVDTQYF.

This clone was counted only a few times. The CDR3 DNA reads TGTGCCAGCAGCTTAGTTCCTCGCTCCTACAATGAGCAGTTCTTC. Translated, it gives CASSLVPRSYNEQFF. The chain couples TRBV11-3 to TRBJ2-1; D is uncertain. The length of the CDR3 is 15 residues. V was clipped by 1 base and J by 0 bases, with 7 bases between them. Germline V gene data show CDR1 as SGHNT and CDR2 as YENEEA.

This clone showed up just once. This rearrangement joins TRBV7-2 to TRBJ1-1; D uncertain. There are 14 residues in the CDR3. The V gene's germline CDR1 is SGHTA and CDR2 FQGNSA. Trimming cost V 4 bases and J 4 bases, with 13 bases left between them. The CDR3 sequence is CASSYGALATEAFF. As DNA, the CDR3 is TGTGCCAGCAGCTATGGTGCCTTGGCCACTGAAGCTTTCTTT.

V is TRBV7-9 and J is TRBJ2-2; the D is unclear. Germline CDR1 SEHNR, CDR2 FQNEAQ (reference sequence). This CDR3 is 13 amino acids long. The V and J ends lost 3 bases and 6 bases respectively, with 8 bases between them. As DNA, the CDR3 is TGTGCCAGCAGCTTCTCGGGTCCCGGGGAGCTGTTTTTT. This codes for CASSFSGPGELFF.

A single count supports this clone. The chain has TRBV5-8 and TRBJ1-1; tentative D call: TRBD1 (6 bases). CDR1 and CDR2 from the germline V gene are SGHTS and YDEGEE. The CDR3 runs 15 residues. Trimming took off 4 bases at V and 3 bases at J, with 16 bases between the two ends. CDR3 loop: CASSPITGRDTEAFF. The CDR3 DNA reads TGTGCCAGCAGCCCTATAACAGGGAGGGACACTGAAGCTTTCTTT.

The gene calls are TRBV12-5 and TRBJ1-2; 9 positions match TRBD1. Per the germline V gene, CDR1 is LGHNT and CDR2 is FRNRAP. This CDR3 has 16 residues. The J segment lost 6 bases and the V segment lost 2 bases, leaving 10 bases of the junction unmatched. The CDR3 bases are TGTGCTAGTGGTTTGCGAACAGGGGGCGCGTCTAATGGCTACACCTTC. Its translation is CASGLRTGGASNGYTF.

This clone was recorded once. The genes are TRBV7-2 and TRBJ1-5; D unresolved. CDR3 length: 18 residues. The germline gives CDR1 SGHTA, CDR2 FQGNSA. Trimming took off 5 bases at V and 0 bases at J, with 20 bases between the two ends. CDR3 sequence (DNA): TGTGCCAGCAGCCCCAGAACGGGCGGCAGCTATAGCAATCAGCCCCAGCATTTT. This translates into CASSPRTGGSYSNQPQHF. Drawing the rest from reference TRBV7-2 and TRBJ1-5, the complete variable domain is GAGVSQSPSNKVTEKGKDVELRCDPISGHTALYWYRQSLGQGLEFLIYFQGNSAPDKSGLPSDRFSAERTGGSVSTLTIQRTQQEDSAVYLCASSPRTGGSYSNQPQHFGDGTRLSIL.

The chain combines TRBV6-1 with TRBJ1-6, with 9 bases aligning to TRBD1. The CDR3 consists of 14 residues. J gave up 10 bases and V 6 bases, and 7 bases lay outside the gene matches. In germline, CDR1 is MNHNS, CDR2 SASEGT. CDR3 DNA: TGTGCCAGCAGCTCGGACAGGGGAGTCTCACCCCTCCACTTT. Amino acids: CASSSDRGVSPLHF.

There are many counts of this clone. V usage is TRBV14 and J usage is TRBJ1-6; unclear D gene. Germline V CDR1 and CDR2: SGHDN, FVKESK. Trimming took off 1 base at V and 10 bases at J, with 14 bases between the two ends. The CDR3 sequence is 15 residues long. The chain's CDR3 is CASSQVGFPYSPLHF. Written as DNA, the CDR3 is TGTGCCAGCAGCCAAGTCGGCTTCCCGTACTCACCCCTCCACTTT.

V usage is TRBV5-6 and J usage is TRBJ2-1; possibly TRBD2 for D (6 bases). This CDR3 comprises 17 residues. The V end lost 0 bases, the J end lost 12 bases, and 25 bases lay between the germline ends. Germline lookup yields CDR1 SGHDT and CDR2 YYEEEE. The CDR3 loop is CASSLGFGGARAVGQFF. Here the CDR3 DNA reads TGTGCCAGCAGCTTGGGTTTCGGCGGGGCTCGCGCGGTGGGGCAGTTCTTC.